This entry features one T cell receptor (beta chain) sequence. No cognate antigen has been identified for it. Qualities for individual bases were not recorded, and no much larger clone is one base off. Each collaborating institution followed its own protocols to collect whole blood in K2EDTA tubes. For TCRbeta analysis, collaborators shipped samples in one of three forms: frozen whole blood, isolated PBMCs, or DNA extracted from either of those sample types. TCRbeta CDR3 regions were amplified from genomic DNA by means of the immunoSEQ Assay, a bias-controlled multiplex PCR. In the original analysis: Nucleated cell counts per sample were estimated from amplification of reference gene primers within the assay. To quantify the absolute abundance of each unique TCRbeta CDR3 rearrangement, sequence reads were collapsed and filtered. For each sample, productive Simpson clonality was calculated as the square root of Simpson's diversity index across productive rearrangements. TCRdb mirrors the immuneACCESS table, restricted to in-frame sequences. Some clones are absent from its copies; in checked studies, under half trace to an unresolved V gene, and the reason for the others is unknown. The V and J calls and the clone size are those of that table, but D and trimming were determined from the DNA. This sample has some 300,000 clones in its table, and about 87% of those were observed once. The ten largest clones represent around 1.4% of the sample.

CDR1 and CDR2 are drawn from the germline V gene (reference sequence): SEHNR, FQNEAQ. Including cysteine and phenylalanine, the CDR3 has 12 amino acids. Only CDR3 DNA is held: 36 bases, read in frame from base 1. Trimming leaves V shorter by 6 bases and J shorter by 9 bases, with the junction holding 5 bases beyond the gene matches. The sample originates from a study of blood T cell repertoires in COVID-19 (dated by TCRdb to about 2020). Regarding the complete study: The collaborator samples originated in the United States, Italy and Spain and spanned the acute and convalescent phases of COVID-19. The material from the prospective study consisted of cDNA or gDNA derived from T cells, B-cell-depleted T cells, or PBMCs. The dataset comprised deeply sampled blood TCRbeta repertoires from subjects exposed to, actively infected with, or recovered from COVID-19. The repertoires were made available in a free public database intended to serve as a resource for research on the immune response to SARS-CoV-2. Samples were obtained from the ongoing ImmuneRACE study (first 160 participants) and from 1,254 subjects provided by 6 global collaborators. A de-identified subject ID, COVID-19 status, age in years and sex were almost always included in the sample metadata. Where HLA class I and class II types were available, the types were taken from metadata supplied by the sample provider, not from assay-based typing. Here is what the overall study found, with its caveats: The quantity of clinical and demographic metadata differed by source and by participant and was supplied without curation.

Sequencing used peripheral blood. This receptor was taken from a man in his 70s with acute or convalescent COVID-19. The chain couples TRBV7-9 to TRBJ2-1; 7 bases in the junction line up with TRBD1. The DNA is TGTGCCAGCAGTAAGGGGGCGTTTGAGCAGTTCTTC. This translates into CASSKGAFEQFF.